What follows are 8 T cell receptor beta chains derived from one specimen sequenced in a study of T cells in localized non-small cell lung cancer (dated by TCRdb to 2018 to 2020). Libraries were prepared through the immunoSEQ multiplex PCR assay. TCRdb stores this immuneACCESS table with in-frame sequences only. Part of the clones is absent; in the studies checked, under half of the shortfall reflects unresolved V genes, and no reason is known for the rest. A total of nearly 35,000 clones appear in this sample, approximately 90% of them only once. The biggest ten clones account for 10% to 15% of the sample. The sample in question was peripheral blood mononuclear cells, obtained before any cancer treatment. Receptor source: a female donor aged 60 or older with stage II lung adenocarcinoma.

This sequence joins TRBV7-9 and TRBJ2-5; D remains unclear. Trimming pared 3 bases from V and 5 bases from J, leaving 4 bases between. This CDR3 has 11 amino acids. Looked up from germline, CDR1 is SEHNR and CDR2 is FQNEAQ (reference sequence). CDR3 sequence reads: CASSFQETQYF. DNA of the CDR3: TGTGCCAGCAGCTTTCAGGAGACCCAGTACTTC.

This chain connects TRBV7-9 to TRBJ1-4; D possibly corresponds to TRBD1 (6 bases). CDR3 size: 15 residues. Trimming removed 5 bases from V and 1 base from J, with 11 bases in between. Germline V CDR1 and CDR2: SEHNR, FQNEAQ (reference sequence). The CDR3 sequence: CASSPGAGTNEKLFF. The DNA for the CDR3 is TGTGCCAGCAGCCCAGGGGCGGGAACTAATGAAAAACTGTTTTTT.

The chain employs TRBV5-6 and TRBJ2-7, with D tentatively TRBD1 or TRBD2 (5 bases each). Trimming took off 5 bases at V and 5 bases at J, with 17 bases between the two ends. Germline CDR1 SGHDT, CDR2 YYEEEE. The CDR3 is made up of 14 amino acids. CDR3 nucleotides: TGTGCCAGCAGTCGGGGACCGGTACAAGACGAGCAGTACTTC. It yields the protein CASSRGPVQDEQYF.

The rearrangement uses TRBV6-5 and TRBJ1-2; TRBD1 aligns across 9 bases. Germline values: CDR1 MNHEY, CDR2 SVGAGI. This CDR3 is 13 amino acids long. The J segment lost 10 bases and the V segment lost 6 bases, leaving 9 bases of the junction unmatched. CDR3 coding DNA: TGTGCCAGCAGAAGGACAGGGGTAACTGACTACACCTTC. This translates into CASRRTGVTDYTF.

The rearrangement links TRBV2 to TRBJ2-1, with D maybe TRBD1 (6 bases). The germline V gene has CDR1 SNHLY and CDR2 FYNNEI. V was cut by 6 bases and J by 4 bases, with 16 bases left in between. The CDR3 consists of 15 residues. The CDR3 coding sequence is TGTGCCAGCAGGGAAAGGGACACCCCGTACAATGAGCAGTTCTTC. Amino acids: CASRERDTPYNEQFF.

The rearrangement uses TRBV30 and TRBJ1-3, with 8 bases aligning to TRBD1. The CDR3 extends over 13 amino acids. J gave up 3 bases and V 5 bases, and 3 bases lay outside the gene matches. Germline lookup yields CDR1 GTSNPN and CDR2 SVGIG (reference sequence). For the CDR3, the DNA is TGTGCCTGGGACAGGGGCGGTGGAAACACCATATATTTT. It translates to CAWDRGGGNTIYF.

CDR3 sequence: CASSLSWRVRETQYF. The CDR3 nucleotides read TGTGCCAGCAGTTTATCGTGGCGGGTCCGAGAGACCCAGTACTTC. The V and J genes are TRBV27 and TRBJ2-5, with D maybe TRBD2 (5 bases). Per the germline V gene, CDR1 is MNHEY and CDR2 is SMNVEV (reference sequence). Trimming cost V 0 bases and J 4 bases, with 12 bases left between them. This CDR3 has 15 residues.

V gene TRBV18 combines with J gene TRBJ2-7, with a weak D call TRBD1 (6 bases). The germline gives CDR1 KGHSH, CDR2 LQKENI. The CDR3 spans 13 residues. V was trimmed by 2 bases and J by 3 bases, leaving 8 bases between them. CDR3 coding DNA: TGTGCCAGCTCACCAGGACAGAACTACGAGCAGTACTTC. Amino acid sequence: CASSPGQNYEQYF.